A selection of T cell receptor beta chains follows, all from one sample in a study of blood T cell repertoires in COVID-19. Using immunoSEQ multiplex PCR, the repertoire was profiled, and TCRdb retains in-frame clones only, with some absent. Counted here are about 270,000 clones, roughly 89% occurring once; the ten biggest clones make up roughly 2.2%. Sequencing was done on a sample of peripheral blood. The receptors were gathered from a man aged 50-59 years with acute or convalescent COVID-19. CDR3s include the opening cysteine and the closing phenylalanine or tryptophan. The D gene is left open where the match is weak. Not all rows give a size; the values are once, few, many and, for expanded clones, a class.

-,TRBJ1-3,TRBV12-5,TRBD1,CASGLAGGGTIYF,TGTGCTAGTGGTTTAGCAGGGGGCGGCACCATATATTTT
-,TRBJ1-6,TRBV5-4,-,CASSSGISNSPLHF,TGTGCCAGCAGCTCCGGGATAAGTAATTCACCCCTCCACTTT
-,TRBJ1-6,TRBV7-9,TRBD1,CASIRSGTGILTPLHF,TGTGCCAGCATCCGATCCGGGACAGGGATTTTGACACCCCTCCACTTT
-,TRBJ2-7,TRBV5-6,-,CASSLGDTGREQYF,TGTGCCAGCAGCTTGGGGGACACCGGTCGGGAGCAGTACTTC
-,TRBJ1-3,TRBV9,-,CASSPRGSGNTIYF,TGTGCCAGCAGCCCCCGGGGCTCTGGAAACACCATATATTTT
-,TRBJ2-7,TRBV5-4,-,CASNIPGGPSGQYF,TGTGCCAGCAATATTCCCGGCGGGCCAAGTGGGCAGTACTTC
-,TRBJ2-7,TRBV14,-,CASSQDGTPSSEQYF,TGTGCCAGCAGCCAAGACGGGACACCCTCGAGCGAGCAGTACTTC
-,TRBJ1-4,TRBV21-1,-,CAIPPTDRETQKLFF,TGTGCCATCCCACCCACGGACAGAGAGACCCAAAAACTGTTTTTT
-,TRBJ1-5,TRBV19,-,CASSIEGRDQPQHF,TGTGCCAGTAGTATAGAAGGGAGGGATCAGCCCCAGCATTTT
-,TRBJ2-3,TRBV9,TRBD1,CASSVDIGGGGNTQYF,TGTGCCAGCAGCGTAGATATAGGGGGCGGTGGGAATACGCAGTATTTT
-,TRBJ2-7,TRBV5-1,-,CASSLGQIRANEQYF,TGCGCCAGCAGCTTGGGCCAGATAAGAGCGAACGAGCAGTACTTC
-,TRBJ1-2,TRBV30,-,CAWTRQEHGLGGYTF,TGTGCCTGGACGCGACAGGAACACGGGCTGGGTGGCTACACCTTC
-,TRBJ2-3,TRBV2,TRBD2,CASSSLRGGVWTQYF,TGTGCCAGCAGTAGTCTTCGGGGGGGCGTTTGGACGCAGTATTTT
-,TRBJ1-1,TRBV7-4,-,CASSFGGQVNTEAFF,TGTGCCAGCAGCTTCGGAGGTCAGGTGAACACTGAAGCTTTCTTT
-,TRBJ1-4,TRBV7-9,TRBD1,CASSYGQGVEKLFF,TGTGCCAGCAGTTACGGACAGGGGGTTGAAAAACTGTTTTTT
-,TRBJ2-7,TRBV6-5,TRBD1,CASSSDRALVYEQYF,TGTGCCAGCAGTAGCGACAGGGCCCTGGTCTACGAGCAGTACTTC
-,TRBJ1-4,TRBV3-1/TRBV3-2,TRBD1,CASSPTGGTEKLFF,TGTGCCAGCAGCCCAACAGGGGGCACTGAAAAACTGTTTTTT
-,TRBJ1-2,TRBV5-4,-,CASSLNSYGYTF,TGTGCCAGCAGCTTGAACAGCTATGGCTACACCTTC
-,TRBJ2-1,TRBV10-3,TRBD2,CAISESLAGNNEQFF,TGTGCCATCAGTGAGAGTCTAGCGGGCAACAATGAGCAGTTCTTC
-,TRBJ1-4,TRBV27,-,CASSFSGGNEKLFF,TGTGCCAGCAGTTTCAGCGGGGGAAATGAAAAACTGTTTTTT
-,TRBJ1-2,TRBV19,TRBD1,CASSRDRGPSYGYTF,TGTGCCAGTAGTAGAGACAGGGGGCCGAGCTATGGCTACACCTTC
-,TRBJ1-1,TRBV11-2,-,CASSITGAAGTAFF,TGTGCCAGCAGCATAACCGGGGCTGCGGGGACAGCTTTCTTT
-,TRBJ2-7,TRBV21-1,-,CASLSSLLNEQYF,TGTGCCAGCCTTAGTTCCCTACTCAACGAGCAGTACTTC
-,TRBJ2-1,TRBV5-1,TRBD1,CASSATTGGNEQFF,TGCGCCAGCAGCGCGACAACAGGGGGCAATGAGCAGTTCTTC
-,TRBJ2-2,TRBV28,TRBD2,CASKGLAGGYKNTGELFF,TGTGCCAGCAAAGGACTAGCGGGGGGCTATAAGAACACCGGGGAGCTGTTTTTT
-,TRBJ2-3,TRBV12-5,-,CASGFDRSSTDTQYF,TGTGCTAGTGGTTTCGACAGGTCTAGCACAGATACGCAGTATTTT
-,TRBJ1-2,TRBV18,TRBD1,CASFGTDYGYTF,TGTGCCAGCTTCGGGACAGACTATGGCTACACCTTC
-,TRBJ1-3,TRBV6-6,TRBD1,CASSQGVSSGNTIYF,TGTGCCAGCAGTCAGGGGGTGAGCTCTGGAAACACCATATATTTT
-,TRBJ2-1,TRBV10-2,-,CASSVVLWGNNEQFF,TGCGCCAGCAGTGTAGTCCTCTGGGGCAACAATGAGCAGTTCTTC
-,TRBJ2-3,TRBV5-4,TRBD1,CASSLRGQPNTDTQYF,TGTGCCAGCAGCTTGCGGGGACAGCCCAACACAGATACGCAGTATTTT
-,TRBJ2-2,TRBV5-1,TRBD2,CASSNPNQRGHSLAGELFF,TGCGCCAGCAGCAACCCTAACCAGCGGGGGCATTCCTTAGCCGGGGAGCTGTTTTTT
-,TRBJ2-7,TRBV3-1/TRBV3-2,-,CASSHQIYEQYF,TGTGCCAGCAGCCACCAGATCTACGAGCAGTACTTC
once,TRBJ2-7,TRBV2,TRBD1,CASSEARTGFYEQYF,TGTGCCAGCAGTGAAGCCAGGACAGGTTTCTACGAGCAGTACTTC
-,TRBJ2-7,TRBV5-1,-,CASRETEEQYF,TGCGCCAGCCGGGAGACCGAAGAGCAGTACTTC
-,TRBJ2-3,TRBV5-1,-,CASYRTLNADTQYF,TGCGCCAGCTACAGGACCCTTAATGCAGATACGCAGTATTTT
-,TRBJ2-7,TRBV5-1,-,CASSLDQSYEQYF,TGCGCCAGCAGCTTGGATCAGTCCTACGAGCAGTACTTC
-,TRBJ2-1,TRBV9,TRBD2,CASCSGGASYNEQFF,TGTGCCAGCTGTAGCGGGGGGGCCTCCTACAATGAGCAGTTCTTC
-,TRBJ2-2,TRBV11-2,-,CASSPTVNTGELFF,TGTGCCAGCAGCCCAACAGTAAACACCGGGGAGCTGTTTTTT
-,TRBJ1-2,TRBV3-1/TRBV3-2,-,CASSQGGTLSGYTF,TGTGCCAGCAGCCAAGGAGGGACTTTGTCCGGCTACACCTTC
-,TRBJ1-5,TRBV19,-,CASSRTPGGPQHF,TGTGCCAGTAGTAGGACCCCGGGAGGACCCCAGCATTTT
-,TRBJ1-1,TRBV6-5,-,CASSTYQGGTEAFF,TGTGCCAGCAGTACTTACCAGGGAGGCACTGAAGCTTTCTTT
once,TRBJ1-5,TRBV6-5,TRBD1,CASRGQGGPGPQHF,TGTGCCAGCAGGGGACAGGGTGGGCCCGGGCCCCAGCATTTT
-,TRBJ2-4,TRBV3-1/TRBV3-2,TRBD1,CASSQARTGKNIQYF,TGTGCCAGCAGCCAAGCAAGGACAGGAAAAAACATTCAGTACTTC
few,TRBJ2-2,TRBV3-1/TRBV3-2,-,CASSQGAPTGELFF,TGTGCCAGCAGCCAGGGGGCGCCCACCGGGGAGCTGTTTTTT
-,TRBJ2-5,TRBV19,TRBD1,CASSIGQGGGQETQYF,TGTGCCAGTAGTATAGGACAGGGTGGGGGACAAGAGACCCAGTACTTC
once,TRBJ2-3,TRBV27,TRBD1,CASAKGGFTDTQYF,TGTGCCAGCGCCAAAGGGGGCTTCACAGATACGCAGTATTTT
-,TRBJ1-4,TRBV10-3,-,CAISELNEKLFF,TGTGCCATCAGTGAGCTTAATGAAAAACTGTTTTTT
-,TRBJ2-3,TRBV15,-,CATSRDLAGAGHTDTQYF,TGTGCCACCAGCAGAGATCTTGCGGGGGCCGGTCACACAGATACGCAGTATTTT
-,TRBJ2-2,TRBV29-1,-,CSVVNGGATGELFF,TGCAGCGTTGTAAATGGGGGGGCGACCGGGGAGCTGTTTTTT
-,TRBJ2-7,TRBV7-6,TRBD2,CASSLAPTSGGAYEQYF,TGTGCCAGCAGCTTAGCGCCTACAAGCGGGGGAGCCTACGAGCAGTACTTC
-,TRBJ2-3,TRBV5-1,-,CASSTDTSSTDTQYF,TGCGCCAGCAGCACGGACACGAGTAGCACAGATACGCAGTATTTT
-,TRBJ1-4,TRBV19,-,CASSLGQTSNEKLFF,TGTGCCAGTAGTCTCGGACAGACCTCTAATGAAAAACTGTTTTTT